This T cell receptor (beta chain) was retrieved from a study of Ad26.COV2.S vaccination and SARS-CoV-2 variants. As for the study in general: Donor allocation was to the COV1001 Ad26.COV2.S trial arm.

Study results and limitations: People who got the vaccine or the placebo had similar non-spike TCR breadth. Higher spike-specific TCR breadth was found in vaccine recipients than in placebo recipients.

Treatment here: around 19 received Ad26.COV2.S at low or high dose, single or two shots; roughly five received placebo; per-sample allocation not given. On day 63 after the first injection, vaccine and placebo recipients gave samples. Vaccination employed an Ad26 vector expressing the Wuhan-strain SARS-CoV-2 spike. As concerns this clone: Its specificity is unknown.

V trimming: 3 bases; J trimming: 6 bases; junction bases outside the gene matches: 13. This CDR3 is 15 amino acids long. The germline gives CDR1 DFQATT, CDR2 SNEGSKA (reference sequence). This table comes from immunoSEQ multiplex PCR, and its TCRdb copy is limited to in-frame clones, with some not included. The profile shows about 350,000 clones, 85% to 90% of them singletons. The material was peripheral blood, obtained in a trial of Ad26.COV2.S vaccine versus placebo. This chain connects TRBV20-1 to TRBJ1-1; 7 nucleotides line up with TRBD1. The receptor comes from a person between 18 and 65 years old who received the Ad26.COV2.S COVID-19 vaccine or a placebo. The CDR3 here is CSASRSQGGYSEAFF. In nucleotides, the CDR3 is TGCAGTGCTAGTCGGTCCCAGGGGGGTTACTCTGAAGCTTTCTTT.